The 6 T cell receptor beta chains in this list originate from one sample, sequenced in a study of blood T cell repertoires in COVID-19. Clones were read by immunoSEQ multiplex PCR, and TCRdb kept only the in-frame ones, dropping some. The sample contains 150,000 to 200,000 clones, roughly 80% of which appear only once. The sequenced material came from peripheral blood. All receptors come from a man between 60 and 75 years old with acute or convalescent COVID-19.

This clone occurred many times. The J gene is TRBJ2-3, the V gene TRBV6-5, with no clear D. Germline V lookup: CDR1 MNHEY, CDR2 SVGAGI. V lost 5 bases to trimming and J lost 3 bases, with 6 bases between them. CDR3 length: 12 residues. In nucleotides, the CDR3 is TGTGCCAGCAGTCTCGGTACAGATACGCAGTATTTT. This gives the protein CASSLGTDTQYF.

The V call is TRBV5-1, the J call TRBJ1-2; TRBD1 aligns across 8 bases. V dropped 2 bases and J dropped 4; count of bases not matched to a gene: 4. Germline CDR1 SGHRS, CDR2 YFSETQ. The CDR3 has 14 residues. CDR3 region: CASSLSGTGYGYTF. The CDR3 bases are TGCGCCAGCAGCTTATCCGGGACAGGCTATGGCTACACCTTC. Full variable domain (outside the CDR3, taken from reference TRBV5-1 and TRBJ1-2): KAGVTQTPRYLIKTRGQQVTLSCSPISGHRSVSWYQQTPGQGLQFLFEYFSETQRNKGNFPGRFSGRQFSNSRSEMNVSTLELGDSALYLCASSLSGTGYGYTFGSGTRLTVV.

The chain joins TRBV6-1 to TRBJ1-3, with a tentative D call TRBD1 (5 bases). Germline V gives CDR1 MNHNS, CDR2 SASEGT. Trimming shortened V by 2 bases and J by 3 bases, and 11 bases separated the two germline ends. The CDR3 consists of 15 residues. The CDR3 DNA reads TGTGCCAGCAGTGAACGGCGGGGGTTTGGAAACACCATATATTTT. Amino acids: CASSERRGFGNTIYF.

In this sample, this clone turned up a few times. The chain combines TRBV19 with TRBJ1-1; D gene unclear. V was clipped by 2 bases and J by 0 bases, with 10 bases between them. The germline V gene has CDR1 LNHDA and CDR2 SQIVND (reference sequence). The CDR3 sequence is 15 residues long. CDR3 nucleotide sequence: TGTGCCAGTAGTATACGAGCAGGCTTGAACACTGAAGCTTTCTTT. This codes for CASSIRAGLNTEAFF.

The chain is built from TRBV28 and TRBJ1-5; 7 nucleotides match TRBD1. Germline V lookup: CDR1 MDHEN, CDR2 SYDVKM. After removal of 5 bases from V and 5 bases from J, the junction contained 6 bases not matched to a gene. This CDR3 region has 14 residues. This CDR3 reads CASSKTGSHQPQHF. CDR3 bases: TGTGCCAGCAGTAAGACAGGGTCCCATCAGCCCCAGCATTTT.

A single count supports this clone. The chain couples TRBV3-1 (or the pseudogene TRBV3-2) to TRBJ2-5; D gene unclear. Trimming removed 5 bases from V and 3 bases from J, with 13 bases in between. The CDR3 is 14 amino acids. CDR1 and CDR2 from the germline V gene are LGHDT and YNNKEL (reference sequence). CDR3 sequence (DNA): TGTGCCAGCAGCGTTTCACCACTCGAAGAGACCCAGTACTTC. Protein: CASSVSPLEETQYF.